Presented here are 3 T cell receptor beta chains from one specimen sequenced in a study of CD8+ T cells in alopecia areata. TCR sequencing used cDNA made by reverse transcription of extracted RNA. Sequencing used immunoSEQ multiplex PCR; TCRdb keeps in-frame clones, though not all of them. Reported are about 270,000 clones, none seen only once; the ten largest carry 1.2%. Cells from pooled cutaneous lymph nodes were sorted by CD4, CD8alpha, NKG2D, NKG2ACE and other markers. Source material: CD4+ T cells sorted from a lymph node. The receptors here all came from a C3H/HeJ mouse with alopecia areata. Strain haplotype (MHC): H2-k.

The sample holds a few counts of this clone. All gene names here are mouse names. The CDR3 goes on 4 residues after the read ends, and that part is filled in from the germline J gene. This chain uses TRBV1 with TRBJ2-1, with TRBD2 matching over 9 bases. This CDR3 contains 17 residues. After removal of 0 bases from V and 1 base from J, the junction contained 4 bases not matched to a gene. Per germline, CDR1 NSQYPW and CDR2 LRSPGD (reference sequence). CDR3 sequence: CTCSADRTGGNYAEQFF. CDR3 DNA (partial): TGCACCTGCAGTGCAGATCGAACTGGGGGGAACTATGCT.

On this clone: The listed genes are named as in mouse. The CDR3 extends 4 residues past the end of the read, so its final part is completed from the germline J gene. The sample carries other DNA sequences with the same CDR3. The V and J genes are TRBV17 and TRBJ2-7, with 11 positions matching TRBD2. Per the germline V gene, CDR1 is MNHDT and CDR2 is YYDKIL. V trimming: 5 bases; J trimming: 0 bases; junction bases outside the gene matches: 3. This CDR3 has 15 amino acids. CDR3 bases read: TGTGCTAGCAGTCGGGACTGGGGGAACTCCTAT. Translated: CASSRDWGNSY. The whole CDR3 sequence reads CASSRDWGNSYEQYF.

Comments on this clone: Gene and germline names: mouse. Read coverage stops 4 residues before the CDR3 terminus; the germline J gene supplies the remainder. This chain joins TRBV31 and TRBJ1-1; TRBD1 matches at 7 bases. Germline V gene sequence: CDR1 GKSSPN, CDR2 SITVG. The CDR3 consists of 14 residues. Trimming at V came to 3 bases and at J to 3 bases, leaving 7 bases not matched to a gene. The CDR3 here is CAWSPTGTDTEVFF. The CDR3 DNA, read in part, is TGTGCCTGGAGCCCGACAGGGACCGACACA.